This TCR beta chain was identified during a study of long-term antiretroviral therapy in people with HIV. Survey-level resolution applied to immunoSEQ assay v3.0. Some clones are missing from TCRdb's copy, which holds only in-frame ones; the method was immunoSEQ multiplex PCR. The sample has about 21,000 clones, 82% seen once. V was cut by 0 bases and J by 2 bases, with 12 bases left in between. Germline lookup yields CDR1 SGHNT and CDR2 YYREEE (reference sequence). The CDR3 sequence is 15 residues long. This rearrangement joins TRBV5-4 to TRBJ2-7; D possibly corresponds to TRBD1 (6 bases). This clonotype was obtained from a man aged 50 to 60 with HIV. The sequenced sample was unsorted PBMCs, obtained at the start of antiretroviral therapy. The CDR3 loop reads CASSLGEGTTYEQYF. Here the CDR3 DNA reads TGTGCCAGCAGCTTGGGAGAAGGGACAACCTACGAGCAGTACTTC. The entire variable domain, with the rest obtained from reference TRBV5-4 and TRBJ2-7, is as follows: ETGVTQSPTHLIKTRGQQVTLRCSSQSGHNTVSWYQQALGQGPQFIFQYYREEENGRGNFPPRFSGLQFPNYSSELNVNALELDDSALYLCASSLGEGTTYEQYFGPGTRLTVT.